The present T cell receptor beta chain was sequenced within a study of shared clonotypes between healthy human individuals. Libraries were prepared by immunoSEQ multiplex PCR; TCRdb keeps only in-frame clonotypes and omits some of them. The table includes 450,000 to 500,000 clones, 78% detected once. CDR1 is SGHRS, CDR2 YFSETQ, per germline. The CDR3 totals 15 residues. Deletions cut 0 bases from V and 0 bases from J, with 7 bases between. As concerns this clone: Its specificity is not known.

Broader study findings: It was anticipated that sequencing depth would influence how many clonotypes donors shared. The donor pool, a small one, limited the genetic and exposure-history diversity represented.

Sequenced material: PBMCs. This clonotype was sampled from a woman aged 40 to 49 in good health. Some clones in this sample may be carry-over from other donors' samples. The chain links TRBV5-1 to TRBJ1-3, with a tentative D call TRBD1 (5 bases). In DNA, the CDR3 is TGCGCCAGCAGCTTGGACAGGATCTCTGGAAACACCATATATTTT. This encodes CASSLDRISGNTIYF.